The following is a T cell receptor (beta chain) sequence with its context. Its matching antigen is unknown. This sample was taken from a study of CD8+ T cells in alopecia areata. Overall study findings and caveats: Relative to mice, TCR sharing across patients was less clear, a difference possibly HLA-related. Higher clonality and more expanded CD8+ clones appeared in lesional than normal scalp.

Lesional scalp punch biopsies and peripheral blood were collected from alopecia areata patients. The germline CDR1 and CDR2 sequences are LNHNV and YYDKDF (reference sequence). Trimming removed 8 bases from V and 1 base from J, with 17 bases in between. The CDR3 length is 15 residues. cDNA serving as the sequencing template came from extracted, reverse transcribed RNA. Profiling relied on immunoSEQ multiplex PCR, and the TCRdb table lists in-frame clones only, not all of them. Among some 170,000 clones listed, approximately 65% were seen once. This chain connects TRBV15 to TRBJ1-1, with D uncertain. The sample consisted of CD8+ T cells sorted from blood, taken at week 0. The receptor's source is a human donor with alopecia areata. The CDR3 is CATVQGGFGNTEAFF. DNA for the CDR3: TGTGCCACCGTACAAGGTGGGTTCGGGAACACTGAAGCTTTCTTT.